The 6 T cell receptor beta chains given below trace back to one sample, sequenced in a study of graft-versus-host responses after intestinal transplantation. Some clones are missing from TCRdb's copy, which holds only in-frame ones; the method was immunoSEQ multiplex PCR. The sample has 90,000 to 150,000 clones; approximately 96% are singletons. Antigens of these TCRs are unknown. The specimen was unstimulated CD8+ T cells sorted from spleen or lymph node cells, collected before intestinal transplant. The origin of the receptors is a human donor who received an intestinal transplant.

The chain links TRBV7-6 to TRBJ1-5, with D hard to call. The V gene lost 2 bases and the J gene lost 5 bases, with 13 bases spanning the gap. This CDR3 spans 15 amino acids. CDR1 is SGHVS, CDR2 FNYEAQ, per germline. The CDR3 spells CASSLRSGGDQPQHF. In DNA form, the CDR3 reads TGTGCCAGCAGCTTACGATCAGGTGGTGATCAGCCCCAGCATTTT.

The rearrangement uses TRBV4-1 and TRBJ2-1; D gene unclear. CDR1 and CDR2 from the germline V gene are MGHRA and YSYEKL. This CDR3 is built from 15 residues. Trimming shortened V by 8 bases and J by 4 bases, and 18 bases separated the two germline ends. CDR3 in DNA: TGCGCCAGCCGACGCTACGGATGGTTTTACAATGAGCAGTTCTTC. It encodes CASRRYGWFYNEQFF.

The CDR3 DNA is TGTGCCAGCAGTTACACCTCCCCGGGCCCCTACAATGAGCAGTTCTTC. This translates into CASSYTSPGPYNEQFF. The rearrangement links TRBV6-5 to TRBJ2-1, with D hard to call. V was shortened by 2 bases and J by 2 bases, with 13 bases between the two germline ends. This CDR3 has 16 amino acids. Per germline, CDR1 MNHEY and CDR2 SVGAGI.

Regarding this clone: A junction boundary mismatches the germline segment, possibly from a read error. The sample holds other DNA sequences that translate to the same CDR3. The V and J genes are TRBV6-5 and TRBJ1-4, with no clear D. This CDR3 has 16 residues. Germline V gene data show CDR1 as MNHEY and CDR2 as SVGAGI. The CDR3 reads CASSYGRTQTNEKLFF. CDR3 bases: TGCGCCAGCAGTTACGGACGGACCCAGACTAATGAAAAACTGTTTTTT.

The count of this clone is one. The chain couples TRBV28 to TRBJ2-1; D remains ambiguous. The germline gives CDR1 MDHEN, CDR2 SYDVKM. CDR3 size: 13 residues. Trimming stripped 1 base from V and 1 base from J, with 2 bases between. The CDR3 DNA is TGTGCCAGCAGTTTATATTCCTACAATGAGCAGTTCTTC. Translated, it gives CASSLYSYNEQFF.

The chain uses TRBV5-4 and TRBJ2-7; 10 bases align to TRBD2. V lost 0 bases to trimming and J lost 3 bases; unmatched junction nucleotides: 6. Germline-derived CDR1 and CDR2 are SGHNT and YYREEE (reference sequence). The CDR3 covers 16 residues. Here the CDR3 reads CASSLAGLAGDYEQYF. CDR3 sequence (DNA): TGTGCCAGCAGCTTGGCGGGGCTAGCGGGAGACTACGAGCAGTACTTC.